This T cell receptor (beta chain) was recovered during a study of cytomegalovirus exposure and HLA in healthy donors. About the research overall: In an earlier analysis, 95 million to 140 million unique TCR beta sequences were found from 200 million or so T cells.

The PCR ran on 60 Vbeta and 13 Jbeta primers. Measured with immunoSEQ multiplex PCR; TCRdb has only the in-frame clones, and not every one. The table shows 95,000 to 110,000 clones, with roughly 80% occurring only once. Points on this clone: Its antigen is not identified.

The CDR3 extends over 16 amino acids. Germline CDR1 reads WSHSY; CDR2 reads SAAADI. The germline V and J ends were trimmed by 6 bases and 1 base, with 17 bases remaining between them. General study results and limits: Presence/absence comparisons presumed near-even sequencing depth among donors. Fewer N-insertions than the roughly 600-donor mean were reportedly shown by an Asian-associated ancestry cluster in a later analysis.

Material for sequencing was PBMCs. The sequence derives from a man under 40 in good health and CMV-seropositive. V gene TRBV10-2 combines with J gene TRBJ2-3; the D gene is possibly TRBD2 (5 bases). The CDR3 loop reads CASRITAREGTDTQYF. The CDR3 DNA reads TGCGCCAGCAGGATAACGGCGAGGGAAGGCACAGATACGCAGTATTTT.